This T cell receptor beta chain is from a study of T cell responses to AZD1222 COVID-19 vaccine (dated by TCRdb to about 2021). Notes on the research overall: AZD1222 recipients with second doses at about 4 weeks or about 12 weeks were pooled, because spike-specific TCR depth and breadth did not differ between schedules. A total of 233 trial participants underwent TCR sequencing, of whom approximately 200 had received two doses of AZD1222 and around 25 had received two doses of the MenACWY control vaccine. Enrollment into the trials was organized by age into subgroups of 18-55, 56-69 and 70-plus years, and those subgroups contained roughly 150, 30 and 60 TCR-sequenced participants, respectively. On the study overall, not on this receptor specifically: Nearly half of unique spike-specific TCRs reportedly recognized epitopes outside regions mutated in the B.1.351 and B.1.1.7 variants. CD4 TCRs associated with the vaccine covered the entire spike protein, and the dominant responses were in regions 160-218 and 743-854. A significant rise in spike-specific TCR breadth and depth was observed after two AZD1222 doses relative to day 0 and relative to MenACWY recipients. Participants were mostly white British, with more females than males. The authors suggested clonal diversity may have been underestimated. Conclusions about previously exposed vaccinees were limited because only a handful of AZD1222 recipients were SARS-CoV-2 seropositive at baseline. Because no samples from the day 14 peak response were available, repertoires could be characterized only after the peak T cell response. The 56-69-year group was small, and its depth increase did not reach significance, likely because of low power.

The CDR3 regions of human TCRbeta chains were subjected to immunosequencing. For the original study's pipeline: Repertoire TCRs were matched against a reference library of SARS-CoV-2-specific TCRs generated with the MIRA antigen-specificity platform. Breadth was defined as the fraction of unique TCRs that were SARS-CoV-2-associated. Depth was defined as the fraction of total T cells that were SARS-CoV-2-associated. Using the MIRA data, every spike-specific TCR was mapped to the spike region that the TCR reacted to and assigned to either a CD4 or a CD8 class. Log10-transformed breadth and depth values were compared by one-way ANOVA with Sidak's multiple comparisons tests. Entries here come from immuneACCESS through TCRdb and include only in-frame sequences with V and J called. Some clones fail to appear in such tables; in the studies checked, an unresolved V gene covers under half of the shortfall, and the cause of the remainder is unknown. That table is the source of V, J and clone size, and D and trimming were worked out from the DNA. The table for this sample lists roughly 130,000 clones; approximately 86% of them were counted only once. Jointly, the top ten make up roughly 12% of the sample.

CDR1 and CDR2, looked up from the germline V gene, are LGHNA and YSLEER. Deletion took 3 bases off V and 4 bases off J, with a span of 16 bases between the germline ends. Reading from cysteine to phenylalanine, the CDR3 counts 16 amino acids. CDR3 DNA only is kept here, 48 bases in frame from base 1. This specimen's time point label, per the study, means: baseline before first vaccination. Vaccinee samples were obtained from the UK trials COV001 and COV002, which included a single-blind randomized controlled phase 2/3 trial of AZD1222 (ChAdOx1 nCoV-19) in healthy adults. For TCRbeta chain sequencing, PBMC samples were collected from trial participants at day 0 and at day 28 after the second dose. Regarding this clone: The clone's antigen remains unknown. No base quality values were provided; no much bigger clone lies one nucleotide off.

The sample here was peripheral blood, taken on day 0 of AZD1222 vaccination. The chain uses TRBV4-3 and TRBJ2-1; TRBD2 is a weak D gene call, 7 bases matching. The sequence came from an adult in good health. Here is the DNA: TGCGCCAGCAGCCAGGTCGGGGGGCCGGTGTACAATGAGCAGTTCTTC. It specifies CASSQVGGPVYNEQFF.